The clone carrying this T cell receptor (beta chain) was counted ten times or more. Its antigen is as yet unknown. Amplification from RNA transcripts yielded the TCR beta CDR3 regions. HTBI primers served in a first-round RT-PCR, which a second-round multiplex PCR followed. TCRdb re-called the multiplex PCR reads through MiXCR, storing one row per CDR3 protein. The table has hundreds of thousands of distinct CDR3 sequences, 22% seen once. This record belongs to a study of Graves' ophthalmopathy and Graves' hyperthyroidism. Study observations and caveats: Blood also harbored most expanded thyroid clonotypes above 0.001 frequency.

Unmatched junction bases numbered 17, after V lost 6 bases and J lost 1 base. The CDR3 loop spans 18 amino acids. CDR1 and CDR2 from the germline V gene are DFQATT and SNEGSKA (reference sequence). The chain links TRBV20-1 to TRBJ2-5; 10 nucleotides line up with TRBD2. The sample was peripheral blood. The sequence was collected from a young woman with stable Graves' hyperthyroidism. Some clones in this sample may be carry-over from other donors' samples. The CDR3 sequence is CSASGALDERGGQETQYF. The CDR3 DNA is TGCAGTGCGTCGGGAGCCCTGGATGAGCGGGGGGGCCAAGAGACCCAGTACTTC.